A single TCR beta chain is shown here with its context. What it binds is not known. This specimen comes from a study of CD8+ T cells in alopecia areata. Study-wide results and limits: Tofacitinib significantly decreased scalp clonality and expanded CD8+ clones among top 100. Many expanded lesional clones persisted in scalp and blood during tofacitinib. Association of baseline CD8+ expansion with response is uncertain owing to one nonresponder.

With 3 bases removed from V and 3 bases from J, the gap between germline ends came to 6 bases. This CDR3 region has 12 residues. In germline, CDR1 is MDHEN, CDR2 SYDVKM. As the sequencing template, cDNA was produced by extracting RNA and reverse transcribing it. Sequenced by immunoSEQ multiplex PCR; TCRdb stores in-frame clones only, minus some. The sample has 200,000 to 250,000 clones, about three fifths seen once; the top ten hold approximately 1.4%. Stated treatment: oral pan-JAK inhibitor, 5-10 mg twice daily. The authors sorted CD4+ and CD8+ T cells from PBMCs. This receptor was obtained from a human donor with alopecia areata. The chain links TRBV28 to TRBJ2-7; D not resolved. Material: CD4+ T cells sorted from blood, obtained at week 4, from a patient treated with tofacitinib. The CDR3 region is CASSFGIYEQYF. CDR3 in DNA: TGTGCCAGCAGTTTTGGGATCTACGAGCAGTACTTC. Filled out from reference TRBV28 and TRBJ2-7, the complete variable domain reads DVKVTQSSRYLVKRTGEKVFLECVQDMDHENMFWYRQDPGLGLRLIYFSYDVKMKEKGDIPEGYSVSREKKERFSLILESASTNQTSMYLCASSFGIYEQYFGPGTRLTVT.